This T cell receptor beta chain originates from a study of T cell responses to AZD1222 COVID-19 vaccine. Germline V gives CDR1 SGHVS, CDR2 FNYEAQ. This CDR3 region has 17 residues. V gave up 5 bases and J gave up 5 bases, with 25 bases separating them. Study results and caveats: Spike-spanning, vaccine-associated CD4 TCRs were dominant at 160-218 and 743-854. The study sampled repertoires only after the peak T cell response. Close to half of all spike-specific TCRs reportedly target regions of the variants that are unmutated. Clonal diversity was possibly underestimated, and white British individuals and females predominated among donors.

TCRdb's copy holds only in-frame clones and misses some; the assay was immunoSEQ multiplex PCR. This sample has about 190,000 clones, with 75% to 90% found just once. On this clone itself: As yet, its antigen is unknown.

The V gene is TRBV7-6, the J gene TRBJ2-7; maybe TRBD1 (6 bases). Source: peripheral blood, taken on day 0 of MenACWY control vaccination. The TCR originated in an adult in good health. The CDR3: CASSLMIGGGTLDEQYF. Written as DNA, the CDR3 is TGTGCCAGCAGCCTTATGATAGGCGGTGGGACACTCGACGAGCAGTACTTC.